This T cell receptor (beta chain) stems from a study of blood T cell repertoires in COVID-19. Study-wide background: Sites across the United States, Italy and Spain contributed samples from acute and convalescent COVID-19. In each case, the material was cDNA or gDNA derived from T cells, B-cell-depleted T cells, or PBMCs.

How the authors handled the data: Nucleated cell number was recorded as an estimate derived from reference gene primer amplification. The method was immunoSEQ multiplex PCR; TCRdb's version includes in-frame clones alone and lacks a portion of them. V, J and clone size reflect that table, while D and trimming were determined from the DNA. The table lists about 54,000 clones, roughly 86% of them singletons, with roughly 3.7% in the top ten. The CDR3 runs 12 residues. Germline trimming cut 1 base from V and 11 bases from J; bases unmatched to any gene: 4. Germline CDR1 SGHAT, CDR2 FQDESV (reference sequence). A Seattle source enrolled patients during active infection and followed them longitudinally.

The chain uses TRBV11-1 and TRBJ1-1, with TRBD1 identical over 7 bases. The sequenced sample was peripheral blood. The source of this sequence is a man aged 35 to 55 with COVID-19, enrolled during active disease. CDR3 sequence: CASSLVQGKAFF. The CDR3 DNA is TGTGCCAGCAGCTTAGTACAGGGGAAGGCTTTCTTT.